This T cell receptor beta chain was captured by sequencing in a study of cytomegalovirus exposure and HLA in healthy donors. PCR amplification relied on 60 Vbeta primers (plus 13 Jbeta primers). The data were produced by immunoSEQ multiplex PCR, yet TCRdb's version contains in-frame clones alone and is incomplete. The sample table includes 120,000 or so clones. The sample was PBMCs. The clonotype comes from a man between 18 and 29 years old in good health and CMV-seronegative.

The CDR3 protein is CASRRDSNTGELFF. CDR3 coding DNA: TGTGCCAGCAGACGGGACAGTAACACCGGGGAGCTGTTTTTT. The chain links TRBV9 to TRBJ2-2; TRBD1 aligns across 7 bases. V gave up 5 bases and J gave up 2 bases; unmatched junction bases: 3. The CDR3 runs to 14 residues. Per germline, CDR1 SGDLS and CDR2 YYNGEE.